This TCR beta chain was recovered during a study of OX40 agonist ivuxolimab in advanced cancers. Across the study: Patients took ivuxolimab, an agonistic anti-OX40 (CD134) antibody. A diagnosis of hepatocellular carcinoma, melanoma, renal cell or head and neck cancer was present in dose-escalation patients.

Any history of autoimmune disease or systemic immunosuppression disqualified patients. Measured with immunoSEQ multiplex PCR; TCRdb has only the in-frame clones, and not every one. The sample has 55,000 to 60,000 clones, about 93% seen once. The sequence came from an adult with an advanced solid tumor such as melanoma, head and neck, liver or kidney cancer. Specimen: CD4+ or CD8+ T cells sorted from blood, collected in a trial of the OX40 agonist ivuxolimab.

CDR3 nucleotides: TGCGCCAGCAGCCTTCGACTAGCGGGAGATGTCGAGCAGTTCTTC. Translating it yields CASSLRLAGDVEQFF. The V gene is TRBV4-1, the J gene TRBJ2-1; 12 bases fit TRBD2. This CDR3 has 15 amino acids. V shed 4 bases and J 10 bases; nucleotides not matched to a gene: 8. The germline CDR1 and CDR2 sequences are MGHRA and YSYEKL.